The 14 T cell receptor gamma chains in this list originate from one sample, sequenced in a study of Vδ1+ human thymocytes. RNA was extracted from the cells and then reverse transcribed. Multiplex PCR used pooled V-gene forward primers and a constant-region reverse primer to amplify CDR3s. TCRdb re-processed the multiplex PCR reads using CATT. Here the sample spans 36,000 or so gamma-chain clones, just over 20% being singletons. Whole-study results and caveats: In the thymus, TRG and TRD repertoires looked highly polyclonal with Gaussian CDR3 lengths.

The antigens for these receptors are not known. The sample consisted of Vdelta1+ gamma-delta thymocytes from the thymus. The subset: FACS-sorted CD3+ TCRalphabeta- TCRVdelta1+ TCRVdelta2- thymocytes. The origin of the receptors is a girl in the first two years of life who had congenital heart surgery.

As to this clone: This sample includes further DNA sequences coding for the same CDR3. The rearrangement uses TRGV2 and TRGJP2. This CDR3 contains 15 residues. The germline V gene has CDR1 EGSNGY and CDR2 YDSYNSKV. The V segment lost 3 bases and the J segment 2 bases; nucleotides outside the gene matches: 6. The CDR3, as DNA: TGTGCCACCTGGGACCGTCCAAGTAGTGATTGGATCAAGACGTTT. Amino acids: CATWDRPSSDWIKTF.

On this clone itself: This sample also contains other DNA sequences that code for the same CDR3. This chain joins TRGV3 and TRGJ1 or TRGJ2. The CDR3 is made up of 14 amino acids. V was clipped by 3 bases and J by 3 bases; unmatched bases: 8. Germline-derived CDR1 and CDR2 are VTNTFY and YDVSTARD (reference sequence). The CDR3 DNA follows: TGTGCCACCTGGGACCGTCTAAGTTATTATAAGAAACTCTTT. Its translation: CATWDRLSYYKKLF.

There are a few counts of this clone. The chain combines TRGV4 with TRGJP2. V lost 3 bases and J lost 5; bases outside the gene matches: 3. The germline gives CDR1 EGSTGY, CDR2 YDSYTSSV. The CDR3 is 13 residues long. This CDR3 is CATWDRSDWIKTF. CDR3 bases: TGTGCCACCTGGGATCGGAGTGATTGGATCAAGACGTTT.

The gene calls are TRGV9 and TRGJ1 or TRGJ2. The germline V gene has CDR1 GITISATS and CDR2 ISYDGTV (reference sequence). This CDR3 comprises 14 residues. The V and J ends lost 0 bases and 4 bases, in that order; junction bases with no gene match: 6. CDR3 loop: CALWEVLGYYKKLF. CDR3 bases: TGTGCCTTGTGGGAGGTGCTGGGGTATTATAAGAAACTCTTT.

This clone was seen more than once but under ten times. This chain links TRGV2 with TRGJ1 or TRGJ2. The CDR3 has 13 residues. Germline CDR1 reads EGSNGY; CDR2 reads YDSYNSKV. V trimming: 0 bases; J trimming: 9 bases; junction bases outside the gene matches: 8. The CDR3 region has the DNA TGTGCCACCTGGGACGGGATACCTGCTAAGAAACTCTTT. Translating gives CATWDGIPAKKLF.

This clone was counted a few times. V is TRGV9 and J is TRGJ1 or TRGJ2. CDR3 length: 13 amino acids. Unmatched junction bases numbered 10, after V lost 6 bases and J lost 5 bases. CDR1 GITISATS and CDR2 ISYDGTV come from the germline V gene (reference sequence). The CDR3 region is CALWPKDHYKKLF. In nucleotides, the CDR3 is TGTGCCTTGTGGCCTAAGGATCATTATAAGAAACTCTTT.

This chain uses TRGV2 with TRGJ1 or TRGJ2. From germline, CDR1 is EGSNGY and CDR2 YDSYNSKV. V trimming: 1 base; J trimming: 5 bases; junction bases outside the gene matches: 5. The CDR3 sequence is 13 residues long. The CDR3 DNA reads TGTGCCACCTGGGACGGAGCTGATTATAAGAAACTCTTT. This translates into CATWDGADYKKLF.

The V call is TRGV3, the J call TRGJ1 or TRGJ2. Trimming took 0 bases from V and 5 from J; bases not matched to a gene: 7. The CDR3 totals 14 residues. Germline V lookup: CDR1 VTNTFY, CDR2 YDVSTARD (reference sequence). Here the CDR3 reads CATWDRQLNYKKLF. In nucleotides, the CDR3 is TGTGCCACCTGGGACAGGCAGCTTAATTATAAGAAACTCTTT.

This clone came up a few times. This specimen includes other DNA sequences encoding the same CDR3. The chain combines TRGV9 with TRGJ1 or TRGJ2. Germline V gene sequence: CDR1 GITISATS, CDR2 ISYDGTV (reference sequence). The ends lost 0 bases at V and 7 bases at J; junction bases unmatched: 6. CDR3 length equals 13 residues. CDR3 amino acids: CALWEVHFYKKLF. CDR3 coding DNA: TGTGCCTTGTGGGAGGTGCATTTCTATAAGAAACTCTTT.

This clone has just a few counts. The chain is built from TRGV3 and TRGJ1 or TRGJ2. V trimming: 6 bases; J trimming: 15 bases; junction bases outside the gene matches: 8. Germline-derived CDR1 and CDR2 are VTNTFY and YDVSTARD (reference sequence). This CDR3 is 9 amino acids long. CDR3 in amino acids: CATWPSALF. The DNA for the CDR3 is TGTGCCACCTGGCCAAGTGCACTCTTT.

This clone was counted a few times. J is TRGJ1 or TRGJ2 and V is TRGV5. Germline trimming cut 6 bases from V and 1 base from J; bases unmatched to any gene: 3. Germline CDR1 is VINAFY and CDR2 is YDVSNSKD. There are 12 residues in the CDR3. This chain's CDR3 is CATWNNYYKKLF. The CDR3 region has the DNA TGTGCCACCTGGAACAATTATTATAAGAAACTCTTT.

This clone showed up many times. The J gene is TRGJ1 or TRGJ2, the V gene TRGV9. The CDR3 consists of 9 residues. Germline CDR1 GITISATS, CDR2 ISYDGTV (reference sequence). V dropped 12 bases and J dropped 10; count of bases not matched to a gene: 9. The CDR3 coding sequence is TGTGCCCCAAGCCGGAAGAAACTCTTT. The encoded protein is CAPSRKKLF.

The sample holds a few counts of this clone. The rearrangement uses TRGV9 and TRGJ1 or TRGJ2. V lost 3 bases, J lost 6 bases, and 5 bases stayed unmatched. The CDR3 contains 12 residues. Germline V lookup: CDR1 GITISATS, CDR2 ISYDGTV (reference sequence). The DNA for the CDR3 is TGTGCCTTGTGGGAGTTGAGTTATAAGAAACTCTTT. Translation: CALWELSYKKLF.

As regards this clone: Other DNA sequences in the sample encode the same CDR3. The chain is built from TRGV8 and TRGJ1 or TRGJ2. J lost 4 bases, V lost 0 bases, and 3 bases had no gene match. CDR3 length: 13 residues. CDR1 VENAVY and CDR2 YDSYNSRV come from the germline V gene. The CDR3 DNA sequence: TGTGCCACCTGGGATAGGTCCTATTATAAGAAACTCTTT. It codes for CATWDRSYYKKLF.